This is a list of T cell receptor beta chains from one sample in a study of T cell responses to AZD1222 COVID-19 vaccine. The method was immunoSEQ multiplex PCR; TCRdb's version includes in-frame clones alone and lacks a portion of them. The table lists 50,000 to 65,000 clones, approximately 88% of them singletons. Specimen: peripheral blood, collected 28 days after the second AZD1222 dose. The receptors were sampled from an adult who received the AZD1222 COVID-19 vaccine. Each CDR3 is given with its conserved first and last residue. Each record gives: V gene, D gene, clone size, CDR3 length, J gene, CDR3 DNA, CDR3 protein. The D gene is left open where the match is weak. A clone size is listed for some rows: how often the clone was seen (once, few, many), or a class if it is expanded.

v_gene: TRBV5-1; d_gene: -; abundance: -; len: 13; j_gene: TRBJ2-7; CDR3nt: TGCGCCAGCAGCTTGGACAGGGCCTACGAGCAGTACTTC; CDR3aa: CASSLDRAYEQYF
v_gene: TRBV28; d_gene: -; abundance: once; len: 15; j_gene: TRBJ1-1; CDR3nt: TGTGCCAGCTCTCCCCGTCCGGTCTCGGGAACTGAAGCTTTCTTT; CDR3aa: CASSPRPVSGTEAFF
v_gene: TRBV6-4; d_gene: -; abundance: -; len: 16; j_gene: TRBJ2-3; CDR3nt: TGTGCCAGCAGTGAAAGTCAGTCCACCAGCACAGATACGCAGTATTTT; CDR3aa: CASSESQSTSTDTQYF
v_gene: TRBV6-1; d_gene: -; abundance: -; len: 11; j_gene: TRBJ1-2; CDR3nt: TGTGCCAGCAGTGAAGCCAGGGGCTACACCTTC; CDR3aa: CASSEARGYTF
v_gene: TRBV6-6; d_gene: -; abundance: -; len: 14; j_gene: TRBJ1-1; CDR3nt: TGTGCCAGCAGTTACCCCAACACGAACACTGAAGCTTTCTTT; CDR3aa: CASSYPNTNTEAFF
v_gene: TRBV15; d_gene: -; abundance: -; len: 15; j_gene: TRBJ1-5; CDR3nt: TGTGCCACCAGCAGAGATGAGGGAGGAGGCCAGCCCCAGCATTTT; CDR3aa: CATSRDEGGGQPQHF
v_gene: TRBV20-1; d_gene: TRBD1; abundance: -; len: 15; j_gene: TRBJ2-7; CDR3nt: TGCAGTGCTAGTCTTGGGGTGACAGGGGGCTACGAGCAGTACTTC; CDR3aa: CSASLGVTGGYEQYF
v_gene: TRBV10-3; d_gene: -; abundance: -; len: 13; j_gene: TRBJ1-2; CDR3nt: TGTGCCATCAGCCCAGAGTCCAACTATGGCTACACCTTC; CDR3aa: CAISPESNYGYTF
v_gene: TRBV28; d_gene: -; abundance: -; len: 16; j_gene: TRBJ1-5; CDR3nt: TGTGCCAGCAGTTTAGGGGGGGGCGCGGGCAATCAGCCCCAGCATTTT; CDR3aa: CASSLGGGAGNQPQHF
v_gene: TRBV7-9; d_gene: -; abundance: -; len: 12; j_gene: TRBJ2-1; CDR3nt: TGTGCCAGCAGCTACGTGGCGGATGAGCAGTTCTTC; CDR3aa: CASSYVADEQFF
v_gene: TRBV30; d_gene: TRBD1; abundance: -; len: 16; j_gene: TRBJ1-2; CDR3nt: TGTGCCTGGACCCACAAGGGTGCGACAGGGGGCTTTGGCTACACCTTC; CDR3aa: CAWTHKGATGGFGYTF
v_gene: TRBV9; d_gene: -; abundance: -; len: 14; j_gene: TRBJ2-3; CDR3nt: TGTGCCAGCAGGGGGCCGGGGAGCACAGATACGCAGTATTTT; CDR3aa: CASRGPGSTDTQYF
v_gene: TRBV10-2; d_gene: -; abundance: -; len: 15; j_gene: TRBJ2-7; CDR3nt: TGCGCCAGCTGCTCCCCGGGAGATGGGGAGTACGAGCAGTACTTC; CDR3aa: CASCSPGDGEYEQYF
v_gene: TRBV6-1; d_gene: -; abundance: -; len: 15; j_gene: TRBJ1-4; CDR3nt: TGTGCCAGCAGTGACCTTGGGCAGGGCGGTGAAAAACTGTTTTTT; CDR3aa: CASSDLGQGGEKLFF
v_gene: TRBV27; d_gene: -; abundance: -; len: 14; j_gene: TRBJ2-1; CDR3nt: TGTGCCAGCAGGCTGCGACTCGACTACAATGAGCAGTTCTTC; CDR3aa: CASRLRLDYNEQFF
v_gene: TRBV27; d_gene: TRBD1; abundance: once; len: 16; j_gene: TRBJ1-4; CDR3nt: TGTGCCAGCAGTTTATCCGGGACAGGCCTCGGTGAAAAACTGTTTTTT; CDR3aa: CASSLSGTGLGEKLFF
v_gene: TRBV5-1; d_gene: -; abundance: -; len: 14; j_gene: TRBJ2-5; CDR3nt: TGCGCCAGCAGCTTCGGGGCCCTGCGGGAGACCCAGTACTTC; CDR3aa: CASSFGALRETQYF
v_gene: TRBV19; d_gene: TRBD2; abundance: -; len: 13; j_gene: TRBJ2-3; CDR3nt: TGTGCCAGTAGTAGGGGACTACCAGATACGCAGTATTTT; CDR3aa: CASSRGLPDTQYF
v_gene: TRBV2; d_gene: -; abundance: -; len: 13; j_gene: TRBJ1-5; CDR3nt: TGTGCCAGCAGGTCAGTTAGCAATCAGCCCCAGCATTTT; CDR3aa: CASRSVSNQPQHF
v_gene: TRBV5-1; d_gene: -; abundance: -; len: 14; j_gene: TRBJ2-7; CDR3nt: TGTGCCAGCAGCATCCAAGGGGTCCCGGGCGAGCAGTACTTC; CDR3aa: CASSIQGVPGEQYF
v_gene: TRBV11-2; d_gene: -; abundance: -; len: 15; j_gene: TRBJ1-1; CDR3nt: TGTGCCAGCCACGGGGGGGCCCGGTCGGGGACTGAAGCTTTCTTT; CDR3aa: CASHGGARSGTEAFF
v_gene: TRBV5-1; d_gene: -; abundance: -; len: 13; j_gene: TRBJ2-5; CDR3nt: TGCGCCAGCAGCCAGGACAGTCAAGAGACCCAGTACTTC; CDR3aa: CASSQDSQETQYF
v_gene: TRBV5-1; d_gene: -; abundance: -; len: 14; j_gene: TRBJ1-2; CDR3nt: TGCGCCAGCAGTCCCGAGGGCAGGGGCCGGGGCTACACCTTC; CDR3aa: CASSPEGRGRGYTF
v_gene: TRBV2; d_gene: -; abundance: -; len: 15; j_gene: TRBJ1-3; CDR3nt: TGTGCCAGCACCGACCGCCCGAGCTCTGGAAACACCATATATTTT; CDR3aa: CASTDRPSSGNTIYF
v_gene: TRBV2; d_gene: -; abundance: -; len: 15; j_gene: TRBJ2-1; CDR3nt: TGTGCCAGCAGTGGGGTCGCAGGGTCCTACAATGAGCAGTTCTTC; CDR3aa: CASSGVAGSYNEQFF
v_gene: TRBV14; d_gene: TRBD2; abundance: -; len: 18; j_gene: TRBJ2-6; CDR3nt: TGTGCCAGCAGCCGAGGGACTAGCGGGGGGTCTGGGGCCAACGTCCTGACTTTC; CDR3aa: CASSRGTSGGSGANVLTF
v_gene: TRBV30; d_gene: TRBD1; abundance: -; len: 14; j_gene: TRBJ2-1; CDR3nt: TGTGCCTGGAGTGTGGACAGGGGGAGCAATGAGCAGTTCTTC; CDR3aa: CAWSVDRGSNEQFF
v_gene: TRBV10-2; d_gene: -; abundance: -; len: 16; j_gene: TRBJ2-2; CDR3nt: TGCGCCAGCAGTGTTCCGGGCCCTACGAACACCGGGGAGCTGTTTTTT; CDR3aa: CASSVPGPTNTGELFF
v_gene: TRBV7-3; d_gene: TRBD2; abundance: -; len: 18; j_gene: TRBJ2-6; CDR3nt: TGTGCCAGCAGCTTAAATCGCGCGGGAGTGGCTGGGGCCAACGTCCTGACTTTC; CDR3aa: CASSLNRAGVAGANVLTF
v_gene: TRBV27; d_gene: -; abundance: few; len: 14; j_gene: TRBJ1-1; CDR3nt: TGTGCCAGCAGACTTGAGGCTGGGCGGACTGAAGCTTTCTTT; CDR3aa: CASRLEAGRTEAFF
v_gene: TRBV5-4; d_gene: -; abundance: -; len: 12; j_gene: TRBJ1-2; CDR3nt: TGTGCCAGCAGCCCGGACAGCTATGGCTACACCTTC; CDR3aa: CASSPDSYGYTF
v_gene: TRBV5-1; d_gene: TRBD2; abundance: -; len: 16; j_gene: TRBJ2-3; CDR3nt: TGCGCCAGCAGCTCCCGGACTAGCGCGAGCACAGATACGCAGTATTTT; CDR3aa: CASSSRTSASTDTQYF
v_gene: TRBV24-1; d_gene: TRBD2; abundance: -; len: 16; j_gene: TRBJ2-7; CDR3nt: TGTGCCACCAGTGATCCCGCAGCGGGAAAAAGGGGCGAGCAGTACTTC; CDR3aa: CATSDPAAGKRGEQYF
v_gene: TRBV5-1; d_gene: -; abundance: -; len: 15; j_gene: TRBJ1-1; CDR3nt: TGCGCCAGCAGCGGCGGCAGAGGTTTGAACACTGAAGCTTTCTTT; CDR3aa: CASSGGRGLNTEAFF
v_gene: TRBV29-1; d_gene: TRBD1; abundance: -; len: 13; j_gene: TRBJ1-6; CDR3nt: TGCAGCGTCGCAGACAGGGGTGGTTCACCCCTCCACTTT; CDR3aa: CSVADRGGSPLHF
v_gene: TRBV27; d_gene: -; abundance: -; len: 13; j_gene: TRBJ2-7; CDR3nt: TGTGCCAGCAGTTTTAACCCTTCCGGGGAGCAGTACTTC; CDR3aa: CASSFNPSGEQYF
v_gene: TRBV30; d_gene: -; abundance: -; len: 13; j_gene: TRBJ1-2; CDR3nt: TGTGCCCGGGGAAGGGGCAGGGACTATGGCTACACCTTC; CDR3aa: CARGRGRDYGYTF
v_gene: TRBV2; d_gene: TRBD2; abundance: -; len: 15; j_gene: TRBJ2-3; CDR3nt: TGTGCCAGCCTCCGGACTAGCGGCTTCACAGATACGCAGTATTTT; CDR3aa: CASLRTSGFTDTQYF
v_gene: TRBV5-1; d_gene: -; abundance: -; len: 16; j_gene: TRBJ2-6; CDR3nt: TGCGCCAGCAGCGGCCCAGGCACTTCTGGGGCCAACGTCCTGACTTTC; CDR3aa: CASSGPGTSGANVLTF
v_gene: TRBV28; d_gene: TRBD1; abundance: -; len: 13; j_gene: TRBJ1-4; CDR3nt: TGTGCCAGCCGGGACAGGGGCTGGGAAAAACTGTTTTTT; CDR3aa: CASRDRGWEKLFF
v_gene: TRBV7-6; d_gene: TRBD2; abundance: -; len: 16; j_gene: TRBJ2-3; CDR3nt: TGTGCCAGCAGCGCTACTAGCGGGAGGGTCGCAGATACGCAGTATTTT; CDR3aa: CASSATSGRVADTQYF
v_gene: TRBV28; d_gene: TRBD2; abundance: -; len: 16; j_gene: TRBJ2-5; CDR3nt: TGTGCCAGCAGTTTCGCGGTAGCGGTGGGGGGGGAGACCCAGTACTTC; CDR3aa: CASSFAVAVGGETQYF
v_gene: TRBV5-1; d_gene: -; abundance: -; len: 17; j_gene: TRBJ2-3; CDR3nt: TGCGCCAGCAGCTTGTTATCCGCGGGCGGGAGCACAGATACGCAGTATTTT; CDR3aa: CASSLLSAGGSTDTQYF
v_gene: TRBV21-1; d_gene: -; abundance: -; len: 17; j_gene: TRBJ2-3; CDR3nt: TGTGCCAGCAGCAAAGGCGGGACAGAGATGAGCACAGATACGCAGTATTTT; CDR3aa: CASSKGGTEMSTDTQYF
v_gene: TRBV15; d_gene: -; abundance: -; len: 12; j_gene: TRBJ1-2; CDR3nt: TGTGCCACCTCACGGACGGACTATGGCTACACCTTC; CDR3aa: CATSRTDYGYTF
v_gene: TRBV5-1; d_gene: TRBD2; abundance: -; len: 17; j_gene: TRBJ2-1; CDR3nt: TGCGCCAGCAGCTTGGGGACTAGCGGCCCAGGATACAATGAGCAGTTCTTC; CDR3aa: CASSLGTSGPGYNEQFF
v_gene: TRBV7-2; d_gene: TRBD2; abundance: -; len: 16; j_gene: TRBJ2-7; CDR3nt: TGTGCCAGCAGCCCCCGGTCGAGCGGGGGCTCCTACGAGCAGTACTTC; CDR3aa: CASSPRSSGGSYEQYF
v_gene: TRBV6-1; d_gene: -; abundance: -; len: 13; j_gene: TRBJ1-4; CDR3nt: TGTGCCAGCAGTGAAGTTGCCAGCGAAAAACTGTTTTTT; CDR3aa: CASSEVASEKLFF
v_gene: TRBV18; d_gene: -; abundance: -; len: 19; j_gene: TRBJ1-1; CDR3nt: TGTGCCAGCTCACCCCTCGGGAGGGGTCGTTTGGGGGCGGCGACTGAAGCTTTCTTT; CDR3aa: CASSPLGRGRLGAATEAFF
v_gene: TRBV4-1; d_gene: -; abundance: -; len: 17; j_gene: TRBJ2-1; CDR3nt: TGCGCCAGCAGCCAAGGGCTAGCGCTTGCCCTCTACAATGAGCAGTTCTTC; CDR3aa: CASSQGLALALYNEQFF
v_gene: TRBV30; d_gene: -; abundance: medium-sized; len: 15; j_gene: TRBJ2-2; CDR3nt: TGTGCCTGGAGTGTTACGGGGGCGAACACCGGGGAGCTGTTTTTT; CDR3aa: CAWSVTGANTGELFF
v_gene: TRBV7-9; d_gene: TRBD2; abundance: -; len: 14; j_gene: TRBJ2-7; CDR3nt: TGTGCCAGCAGCTTCGGCGGGAGGGCGAACGAGCAGTACTTC; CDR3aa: CASSFGGRANEQYF
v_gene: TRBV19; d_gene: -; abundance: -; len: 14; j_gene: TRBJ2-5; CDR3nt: TGTGCCAGTAGTATCTGGGGGGCCCGGGAGACCCAGTACTTC; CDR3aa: CASSIWGARETQYF